This entry concerns a single TCR beta chain. Lacking the conserved final phenylalanine or tryptophan, this CDR3 likely reflects a read error. Each CDR3 protein gets one entry after TCRdb re-called the reads with MiXCR. The table lists approximately 500,000 distinct CDR3 sequences, 15% to 20% of them singletons. These data belong to a study of T cell repertoires in cytomegalovirus infection. Per germline, CDR1 MNHEY and CDR2 SMNVEV (reference sequence). CDR3 length: 14 residues. J gave up 4 bases and V 4 bases, and 4 bases lay outside the gene matches. The TCR originated in a human donor in good health (CMV status not recorded). Some clones in this sample may be carry-over from other donors' samples. The specimen sequenced was CD8+ T cells from PBMCs. The genes are TRBV27 and TRBJ1-2; TRBD1 agrees at 9 bases. CDR3 loop: CASSSTTGGYGYTL. CDR3 coding DNA: TGTGCCAGCAGTTCAACGACAGGGGGCTATGGCTACACCTTA.